Below are 22 T cell receptor beta chains sequenced from a single sample in a study of human T cells and chemical hapten exposure (dated by TCRdb to the early 2020s). This specimen's time point label, per the study, means: patch test 3, about 24 weeks after DPC sensitization. Read against the paper, the sample's treatment or condition label means: therapeutic diphenylcyclopropenone sensitization with weekly scalp DPC. The library was obtained by RACE. The instrument was a NextSeq 500. TCRdb reworked the public reads: Q25 trimming with fastp, MiXCR clone assembly, productive beta chains retained. Each entry is one CDR3 protein sequence, shown with its most common DNA and genes. The sample profile shows approximately 97,000 distinct CDR3 sequences; 27% of them were found once. The ten most abundant clones make up 10% of the sample. The source material was whole blood, sampled in connection with sensitization to the hapten diphenylcyclopropenone (DPC). These receptors were collected from a man aged 35 to 55 with alopecia areata. Some clones in this sample may be carry-over from other donors' samples.

This clonotype was detected only a few times. The rearrangement links TRBV12-3 or TRBV12-4 to TRBJ2-3, with 11 positions matching TRBD2. There are 15 residues in the CDR3. V lost 7 bases, J lost 6 bases, and 9 bases stayed unmatched. CDR3 residues: CASTFSGRAGDTQYF. CDR3 nucleotide sequence: TGTGCCAGCACTTTTAGCGGGAGGGCCGGGGATACGCAGTATTTT.

This clonotype has a handful of counts. V is TRBV9 and J is TRBJ2-7, with D possibly matching TRBD1 (5 bases). The CDR3 has 13 amino acids. The V end lost 3 bases, the J end lost 3 bases, and 10 bases lay between the germline ends. Germline CDR1 SGDLS, CDR2 YYNGEE. CDR3 nucleotides: TGTGCCAGCAGCGCGATCCAGGGCTACGAGCAGTACTTC. It is translated as CASSAIQGYEQYF.

This sequence joins TRBV2 and TRBJ2-1; D might be TRBD1 (5 bases). The V gene's germline CDR1 is SNHLY and CDR2 FYNNEI. Trimming stripped 7 bases from V and 9 bases from J, with 16 bases between. The CDR3 loop spans 13 amino acids. The CDR3 sequence is CASKDKGMSEQFF. DNA of the CDR3: TGTGCCAGCAAAGACAAGGGGATGAGTGAGCAGTTCTTC.

CDR3 in DNA: TGCGCCAGCAGCCCAGGGATGGGCTACGAGCAGTACTTC. Encoded protein: CASSPGMGYEQYF. J is TRBJ2-7 and V is TRBV5-1; a possible D gene is TRBD1 (5 bases). From germline, CDR1 is SGHRS and CDR2 YFSETQ. The ends were cut back, 4 bases at V and 3 bases at J, with 11 bases in the middle. The CDR3 is made up of 13 amino acids.

The chain is built from TRBV29-1 and TRBJ1-1; no definite D call. V was clipped by 4 bases and J by 3 bases, with 6 bases between them. This CDR3 is 11 amino acids long. In germline, CDR1 is SQVTM, CDR2 ANQGSEA. CDR3 nucleotide sequence: TGCAGCGTTGTAGAATACACTGAAGCTTTCTTT. Translated, it gives CSVVEYTEAFF.

The chain employs TRBV2 and TRBJ1-3, with TRBD1 matching over 7 bases. V dropped 5 bases and J dropped 0; count of bases not matched to a gene: 4. The CDR3 runs 15 residues. The germline CDR1 and CDR2 sequences are SNHLY and FYNNEI. The DNA of the CDR3 is TGTGCCAGCAGTAGGGACAGTGGCTCTGGAAACACCATATATTTT. This encodes CASSRDSGSGNTIYF. Together with reference TRBV2 and TRBJ1-3, the CDR3 gives the full variable domain: EPEVTQTPSHQVTQMGQEVILRCVPISNHLYFYWYRQILGQKVEFLVSFYNNEISEKSEIFDDQFSVERPDGSNFTLKIRSTKLEDSAMYFCASSRDSGSGNTIYFGEGSWLTVV.

This clonotype was detected only a few times. The CDR3 DNA is TGCGCCAGCAGCCAGGGTAGCGGGAGTGGAAACTACGAGCAGTACTTC. Translated, it gives CASSQGSGSGNYEQYF. The chain combines TRBV4-1 with TRBJ2-7, with 9 bases matching TRBD2. V dropped 3 bases and J dropped 3; count of bases not matched to a gene: 9. Germline lookup yields CDR1 MGHRA and CDR2 YSYEKL. This CDR3 has 16 residues.

This clonotype has a count of ten or more. This rearrangement joins TRBV3-1 to TRBJ1-1; the match to TRBD1 covers 7 bases. From germline, CDR1 is LGHDT and CDR2 YNNKEL (reference sequence). The CDR3 loop spans 15 amino acids. V trimming: 2 bases; J trimming: 1 base; junction bases outside the gene matches: 4. The chain's CDR3 is CASSQMTGRNTEAFF. The CDR3 DNA reads as TGTGCCAGCAGCCAAATGACAGGGAGGAACACTGAAGCTTTCTTT.

This chain links TRBV20-1 with TRBJ2-3; D perhaps matches TRBD2 (6 bases). The CDR3 contains 15 residues. Germline-derived CDR1 and CDR2 are DFQATT and SNEGSKA (reference sequence). V gave up 1 base and J gave up 0 bases, with 11 bases separating them. Here the CDR3 reads CSARGGSGSTDTQYF. The CDR3 bases are TGCAGTGCTAGAGGCGGTAGCGGAAGCACAGATACGCAGTATTTT.

Only a few counts were recorded for this clonotype. The chain carries TRBV5-1 and TRBJ2-5; the match to TRBD2 covers 8 bases. CDR1 is SGHRS, CDR2 YFSETQ, per germline. The CDR3 is 14 residues long. J lost 2 bases, V lost 4 bases, and 4 bases had no gene match. CDR3 nucleotide sequence: TGCGCCAGCAGCATTAGCGGGATTCAAGAGACCCAGTACTTC. Translating gives CASSISGIQETQYF.

This clonotype has a handful of counts. The V call is TRBV15, the J call TRBJ1-4; 9 bases line up with TRBD1. The germline V gene has CDR1 LNHNV and CDR2 YYDKDF (reference sequence). The V segment lost 0 bases and the J segment 7 bases; nucleotides outside the gene matches: 3. The CDR3 consists of 15 residues. For the CDR3, the DNA is TGTGCCACCAGCAGAGATGGGACAGGGTTTGAAAAACTGTTTTTT. It specifies CATSRDGTGFEKLFF.

The CDR3 sequence is CSAGASGSHTDTQYF. The CDR3 region has the DNA TGCAGCGCGGGGGCTAGCGGGAGCCACACAGATACGCAGTATTTT. This rearrangement joins TRBV29-1 to TRBJ2-3; 10 nucleotides align to TRBD2. Per germline, CDR1 SQVTM and CDR2 ANQGSEA. The CDR3 has 15 amino acids. Unmatched junction bases numbered 9, after V lost 7 bases and J lost 2 bases.

This clonotype was seen only a few times. V gene TRBV6-2 or TRBV6-3 combines with J gene TRBJ2-6; D uncertain. This CDR3 spans 15 amino acids. The germline V gene has CDR1 MNHEY and CDR2 SVGEGT. V dropped 5 bases and J dropped 0 bases, with 8 bases sitting between them. CDR3 in DNA: TGTGCCAGCAGTACCATAAGCTCTGGGGCCAACGTCCTGACTTTC. Encoded protein: CASSTISSGANVLTF.

This rearrangement joins TRBV20-1 to TRBJ2-7, with D possibly matching TRBD2 (6 bases). Germline assignment: CDR1 DFQATT and CDR2 SNEGSKA (reference sequence). The CDR3 is 13 amino acids. The CDR3 protein is CSAVGSAGYEQYF. The CDR3 DNA reads TGCAGCGCCGTGGGGTCGGCGGGGTACGAGCAGTACTTC.

The gene calls are TRBV19 and TRBJ2-1, with D possibly being TRBD1 (6 bases). The CDR3 is 16 residues long. V was shortened by 6 bases and J by 1 base, with 16 bases between the two germline ends. Germline V gene sequence: CDR1 LNHDA, CDR2 SQIVND (reference sequence). The DNA of the CDR3 is TGTGCCAGTAGAATCAAAGCGACAGGTTCCTACAATGAGCAGTTCTTC. Protein: CASRIKATGSYNEQFF.

In its sample, this clonotype was seen many times. At one boundary the junction diverges from the germline segment, which might be a read error. The chain couples TRBV7-6 to TRBJ2-7, with D hard to call. CDR3 length: 12 residues. Germline assignment: CDR1 SGHVS and CDR2 FNYEAQ. CDR3 in DNA: TGTGCCAGCAGCTCTTCCCCCTCCGAGCGGTACTTC. It codes for CASSSSPSERYF.

The table lists this clonotype with a few counts. The V and J genes are TRBV20-1 and TRBJ2-5; 7 nucleotides align to TRBD2. J gave up 7 bases and V 1 base, and 12 bases lay outside the gene matches. CDR1 is DFQATT and CDR2 is SNEGSKA in the germline V gene (reference sequence). CDR3 length: 15 residues. This CDR3 is CSARVLQSGRGTQYF. The CDR3 nucleotides read TGCAGTGCTAGAGTTCTACAGAGTGGGAGGGGGACCCAGTACTTC.

The chain uses TRBV12-3 or TRBV12-4 and TRBJ2-7; tentatively, D is TRBD1 (6 bases). The CDR3 sequence is 12 residues long. Trimming stripped 6 bases from V and 5 bases from J, with 11 bases between. The CDR3 DNA reads TGTGCCAGCAGACTCAGGGGCAACGAGCAGTACTTC. This codes for CASRLRGNEQYF.

This clonotype came up a few times. CDR3 in DNA: TGCGCCAGCAGCTTGGAGGGGACAGGGGTGGAGACCCAGTACTTC. Translation gives CASSLEGTGVETQYF. The V and J genes are TRBV5-1 and TRBJ2-5, with 10 bases lining up with TRBD1. V lost 0 bases and J lost 5; bases outside the gene matches: 4. Germline V gene data show CDR1 as SGHRS and CDR2 as YFSETQ. CDR3 length: 15 residues.

J is TRBJ1-6 and V is TRBV6-6, with D perhaps matching TRBD1 (6 bases). V was cut by 2 bases and J by 9 bases, with 11 bases left in between. CDR1 is MNHNY and CDR2 is SVGAGI in the germline V gene (reference sequence). The CDR3 loop spans 14 amino acids. The CDR3 sequence: CASSYRGEGSPLHF. The CDR3 nucleotides are TGTGCCAGCAGTTACAGGGGGGAGGGTTCACCCCTCCACTTT.

J is TRBJ2-7 and V is TRBV19; D not resolved. CDR1 is LNHDA and CDR2 is SQIVND in the germline V gene (reference sequence). This CDR3 is 13 amino acids long. V gave up 3 bases and J gave up 2 bases, with 8 bases separating them. CDR3 in amino acids: CASSMTETYEQYF. The CDR3 nucleotides are TGTGCCAGTAGTATGACCGAGACCTACGAGCAGTACTTC.

This clonotype was counted between two and nine times. This chain links TRBV6-2 or TRBV6-3 with TRBJ2-7, with TRBD2 matching over 7 bases. From germline, CDR1 is MNHEY and CDR2 SVGEGT. V lost 5 bases to trimming and J lost 0 bases; unmatched junction nucleotides: 7. This CDR3 is built from 15 residues. Here the CDR3 reads CASSHRGDRSYEQYF. The CDR3 DNA follows: TGTGCCAGCAGTCATCGGGGGGATCGCTCCTACGAGCAGTACTTC.